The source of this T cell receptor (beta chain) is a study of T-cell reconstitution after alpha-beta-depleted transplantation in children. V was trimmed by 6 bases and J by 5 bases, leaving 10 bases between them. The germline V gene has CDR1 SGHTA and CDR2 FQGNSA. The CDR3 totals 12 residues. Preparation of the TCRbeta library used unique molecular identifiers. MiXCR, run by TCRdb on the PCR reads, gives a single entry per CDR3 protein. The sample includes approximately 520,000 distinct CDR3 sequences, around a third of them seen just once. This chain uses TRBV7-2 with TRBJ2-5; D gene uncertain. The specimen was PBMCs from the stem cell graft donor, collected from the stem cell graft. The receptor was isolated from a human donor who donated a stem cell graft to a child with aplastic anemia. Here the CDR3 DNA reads TGTGCCAGCAGGGATGATTTGGAGACCCAGTACTTC. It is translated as CASRDDLETQYF.